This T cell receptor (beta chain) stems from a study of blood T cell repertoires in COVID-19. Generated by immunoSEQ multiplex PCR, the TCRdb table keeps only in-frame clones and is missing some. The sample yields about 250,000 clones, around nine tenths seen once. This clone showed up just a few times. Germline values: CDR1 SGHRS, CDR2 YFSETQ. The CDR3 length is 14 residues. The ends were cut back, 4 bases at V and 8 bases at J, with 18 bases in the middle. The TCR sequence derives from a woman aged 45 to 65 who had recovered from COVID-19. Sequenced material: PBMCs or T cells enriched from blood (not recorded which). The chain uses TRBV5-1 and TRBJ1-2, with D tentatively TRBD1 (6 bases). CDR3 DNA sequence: TGCGCCAGCAGCGGCAACAGGGCCCGCTGGGGCTACACCTTC. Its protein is CASSGNRARWGYTF.